The text below deals with one T cell receptor beta chain. This sample is part of a study of blood T cell repertoires in COVID-19. The wider study: Samples of COVID-19 (acute and convalescent) were obtained from the United States, Italy and Spain. The analysed material was cDNA or gDNA that came from T cells, B-cell-depleted T cells, or PBMCs.

In the source study's methods: The assay estimated nucleated cells by amplifying reference gene primers. Produced via immunoSEQ multiplex PCR; TCRdb's table is partial and in-frame only. D and trimming come from the DNA, and the V and J calls and clone size come from that table. The sample includes about 180,000 clones, more than 70% seen only once; the top ten take 18%. V gave up 0 bases and J gave up 0 bases, with 16 bases separating them. The CDR3 extends over 18 amino acids. Germline CDR1 SGHRS, CDR2 YFSETQ. Sample: peripheral blood. The V call is TRBV5-1, the J call TRBJ2-1, with a tentative D call TRBD2 (6 bases). This receptor was identified in a person aged 70 to 79 with COVID-19, enrolled during active disease. CDR3 bases: TGCGCCAGCAGCTTGGAAGGAGGCGGGGCCAGCTCCTACAATGAGCAGTTCTTC. This gives the protein CASSLEGGGASSYNEQFF.